This is a list of T cell receptor beta chains from one sample in a study of cytomegalovirus exposure and HLA in healthy donors. Libraries were prepared by immunoSEQ multiplex PCR; TCRdb keeps only in-frame clonotypes and omits some of them. The sample lists around 300,000 clones; approximately 91% were seen once. Sequenced sample: PBMCs. Receptors were obtained from a man aged 25-45 years in good health and CMV-seronegative. CDR3s include the opening cysteine and the closing phenylalanine or tryptophan. The D gene is left open where the match is weak. Clone size appears in some rows only: once, few, many, or a class for an expanded clone.

v_call: TRBV7-2; d_call: TRBD1; j_call: TRBJ1-5; clone_size: NA; cdr3_nt: TGTGCCAGCAGCTTGGACAGGGGCCCCAATCAGCCCCAGCATTTT; cdr3_aa: CASSLDRGPNQPQHF
v_call: TRBV6-5; d_call: NA; j_call: TRBJ2-3; clone_size: NA; cdr3_nt: TGTGCCAGCAGTGTACAAGGAGGCACAGATACGCAGTATTTT; cdr3_aa: CASSVQGGTDTQYF
v_call: TRBV7-2; d_call: TRBD1; j_call: TRBJ1-3; clone_size: once; cdr3_nt: TGTGCCAGCAGCCCCCGACAGGGAAGCTCTGGAAACACCATATATTTT; cdr3_aa: CASSPRQGSSGNTIYF
v_call: TRBV6-5; d_call: NA; j_call: TRBJ1-1; clone_size: few; cdr3_nt: TGTGCCAGCACCAAGGGGACTGAAGCTTTCTTT; cdr3_aa: CASTKGTEAFF
v_call: TRBV9; d_call: TRBD2; j_call: TRBJ2-1; clone_size: NA; cdr3_nt: TGTGCCAGCAGCGCTAGCGGGGGTCAGGGGGGAGAGCAGTTCTTC; cdr3_aa: CASSASGGQGGEQFF
v_call: TRBV30; d_call: NA; j_call: TRBJ2-3; clone_size: NA; cdr3_nt: TGTGCCTGGAGTTTCGGGGATACGCAGTATTTT; cdr3_aa: CAWSFGDTQYF
v_call: TRBV18; d_call: NA; j_call: TRBJ2-1; clone_size: NA; cdr3_nt: TGTGCCAGCTCACTCACTGGAGGGACCTACAATGAGCAGTTCTTC; cdr3_aa: CASSLTGGTYNEQFF
v_call: TRBV7-9; d_call: NA; j_call: TRBJ1-5; clone_size: NA; cdr3_nt: TGTGCCAGCAGCTCCGGTTATAGCAATCAGCCCCAGCATTTT; cdr3_aa: CASSSGYSNQPQHF
v_call: TRBV7-8; d_call: NA; j_call: TRBJ1-1; clone_size: NA; cdr3_nt: TGTGCCAGCACGGACAGCCTGAACACTGAAGCTTTCTTT; cdr3_aa: CASTDSLNTEAFF
v_call: TRBV2; d_call: NA; j_call: TRBJ2-7; clone_size: NA; cdr3_nt: TGTGCCAGCTATTCAACCTCAGGCCGAAACGAGCAGTACTTC; cdr3_aa: CASYSTSGRNEQYF
v_call: TRBV15; d_call: NA; j_call: TRBJ1-2; clone_size: NA; cdr3_nt: TGTGCCACCAGCAGAGAAGCCAGGGGAGGCTACACCTTC; cdr3_aa: CATSREARGGYTF
v_call: TRBV7-2; d_call: NA; j_call: TRBJ2-3; clone_size: NA; cdr3_nt: TGTGCCAGCAGCTCGCCCCCGGGGGGCCGAAGCACAGATACGCAGTATTTT; cdr3_aa: CASSSPPGGRSTDTQYF
v_call: TRBV6-5; d_call: TRBD1; j_call: TRBJ2-7; clone_size: NA; cdr3_nt: TGTGCCAGCAGTGTCCGGGACAGGGCTCTCGAGCAGTACTTC; cdr3_aa: CASSVRDRALEQYF
v_call: TRBV2; d_call: NA; j_call: TRBJ1-4; clone_size: NA; cdr3_nt: TGTGCCAGCATGAGATTAGCTGCAACTAATGAAAAACTGTTTTTT; cdr3_aa: CASMRLAATNEKLFF
v_call: TRBV4-1; d_call: TRBD1; j_call: TRBJ1-1; clone_size: NA; cdr3_nt: TGCGCCAGCAGCCAAGATGGACAGGGAATGGGGGTGAGCTCTGAAGCTTTCTTT; cdr3_aa: CASSQDGQGMGVSSEAFF
v_call: TRBV19; d_call: TRBD1; j_call: TRBJ1-5; clone_size: few; cdr3_nt: TGTGCCACCCGGACAGGGGCTCAGCCCCAGCATTTT; cdr3_aa: CATRTGAQPQHF
v_call: TRBV4-3; d_call: NA; j_call: TRBJ2-7; clone_size: NA; cdr3_nt: TGCGCCAGCAGCCAAGAAGGAGGGGCGGGGTCATCCTACGAGCAGTACTTC; cdr3_aa: CASSQEGGAGSSYEQYF
v_call: TRBV18; d_call: TRBD2; j_call: TRBJ2-3; clone_size: NA; cdr3_nt: TGTGCCAGCTCAACGTGGGGGGGGAGCACAGATACGCAGTATTTT; cdr3_aa: CASSTWGGSTDTQYF
v_call: TRBV18; d_call: NA; j_call: TRBJ2-7; clone_size: NA; cdr3_nt: TGTGCCAGCTCACCGAGGTCCCCTCCTTCCTACGAGCAGTACTTC; cdr3_aa: CASSPRSPPSYEQYF
v_call: TRBV19; d_call: NA; j_call: TRBJ2-7; clone_size: NA; cdr3_nt: TGTGCCAGTAGTATCTATTACGGGAAACCTAGCTACGAGCAGTACTTC; cdr3_aa: CASSIYYGKPSYEQYF
v_call: TRBV7-2; d_call: NA; j_call: TRBJ2-5; clone_size: NA; cdr3_nt: TGTGCCAGCAGCACTCAGGATAGGGGGACCCAGTACTTC; cdr3_aa: CASSTQDRGTQYF
v_call: TRBV6-5; d_call: NA; j_call: TRBJ2-7; clone_size: NA; cdr3_nt: TGTGCCAGCAGAGGTCCAGGGGCCCTCCTCGAGCAGTACTTC; cdr3_aa: CASRGPGALLEQYF